The 17 T cell receptor beta chains given below trace back to one sample, sequenced in a study of shared clonotypes between healthy human individuals. This table comes from immunoSEQ multiplex PCR, and its TCRdb copy is limited to in-frame clones, with some not included. The sample has roughly 500,000 clones, approximately 82% seen once. Sequences were obtained from PBMCs. The receptors here all came from a woman in her thirties or forties in good health. Some clones in this sample may be carry-over from other donors' samples.

The chain combines TRBV2 with TRBJ2-2; 13 bases fit TRBD2. After removal of 4 bases from V and 7 bases from J, the junction contained 6 bases not matched to a gene. CDR3 length equals 16 residues. Looked up from germline, CDR1 is SNHLY and CDR2 is FYNNEI. The CDR3 nucleotides read TGTGCCAGCAGTGCGAGACTAGCGGGAGGCGGCGGGGAGCTGTTTTTT. The encoded protein is CASSARLAGGGGELFF.

The CDR3 loop reads CSVLRLATDTQYF. CDR3 nucleotide sequence: TGCAGCGTTCTGAGGCTGGCCACAGATACGCAGTATTTT. The V call is TRBV29-1, the J call TRBJ2-3, with D unresolved. CDR3 length: 13 residues. In germline, CDR1 is SQVTM, CDR2 ANQGSEA. V gave up 5 bases and J gave up 2 bases, with 11 bases separating them.

The chain is built from TRBV7-2 and TRBJ2-7; D tentatively reads TRBD1 or TRBD2 (6 bases each). The CDR3 runs 17 residues. With 1 base removed from V and 3 bases from J, the gap between germline ends came to 19 bases. From germline, CDR1 is SGHTA and CDR2 FQGNSA. The CDR3 region is CASSLEGGSGGNYEQYF. CDR3 DNA: TGTGCCAGCAGCTTAGAAGGGGGGAGTGGAGGAAACTACGAGCAGTACTTC.

The chain joins TRBV5-1 to TRBJ2-1; either TRBD1 or TRBD2 may fit D (6 bases each). The CDR3 length is 16 residues. Germline CDR1 is SGHRS and CDR2 is YFSETQ. Deletions cut 0 bases from V and 0 bases from J, with 10 bases between. The CDR3, as DNA: TGCGCCAGCAGCTTGGTCGGGGGACACTCCTACAATGAGCAGTTCTTC. As protein: CASSLVGGHSYNEQFF.

This rearrangement joins TRBV29-1 to TRBJ1-1; D is possibly TRBD1 (5 bases). The CDR3 extends over 15 amino acids. The germline gives CDR1 SQVTM, CDR2 ANQGSEA. The V end lost 3 bases, the J end lost 6 bases, and 20 bases lay between the germline ends. The CDR3: CSVEGVRELDPEAFF. The CDR3 DNA reads as TGCAGCGTTGAGGGGGTGAGGGAATTAGACCCTGAAGCTTTCTTT.

This clone has a handful of counts. The chain couples TRBV5-6 to TRBJ2-6, with 7 bases matching TRBD1. Germline CDR1 is SGHDT and CDR2 is YYEEEE. V shed 8 bases, J shed 0 bases, and the junction held 5 bases outside the gene matches. The CDR3 length is 15 residues. The CDR3, as DNA: TGTGCCAGTACACAGGGGACCTCTGGGGCCAACGTCCTGACTTTC. It specifies CASTQGTSGANVLTF.

The chain carries TRBV6-5 and TRBJ1-3; TRBD1 is a possible D gene (5 bases). The CDR3 runs 15 residues. Germline lookup yields CDR1 MNHEY and CDR2 SVGAGI. Trimming cost V 5 bases and J 4 bases, with 15 bases left between them. CDR3 sequence: CASSGGPVRGNTIYF. CDR3 coding DNA: TGTGCCAGCAGTGGGGGACCGGTTCGAGGAAACACCATATATTTT.

The chain links TRBV7-6 to TRBJ1-1; the D gene is possibly TRBD1 (6 bases). In germline, CDR1 is SGHVS, CDR2 FNYEAQ. V shed 5 bases and J shed 8 bases, with 15 bases lying between them. The CDR3 totals 13 residues. The CDR3 region is CASSEGGGVEAFF. The CDR3 nucleotides read TGTGCCAGCAGCGAAGGGGGGGGTGTGGAAGCTTTCTTT.

This clone was observed a few times. This likely traces to a read error, being one base from a far larger clone. This CDR3 is also generated by other DNA sequences in the sample. The V and J genes are TRBV11-2 and TRBJ1-1; the D is unclear. The germline CDR1 and CDR2 sequences are SGHAT and FQNNGV. This CDR3 has 13 amino acids. V was clipped by 1 base and J by 0 bases, with 3 bases between them. CDR3 residues: CASSLAMNTEAFF. The CDR3 bases are TGTGCCAGCAGCTTAGCCATGAACACTGAAGCTTTCTTT. Supplemented by reference TRBV11-2 and TRBJ1-1, the full variable domain reads EAGVAQSPRYKIIEKRQSVAFWCNPISGHATLYWYQQILGQGPKLLIQFQNNGVVDDSQLPKDRFSAERLKGVDSTLKIQPAKLEDSAVYLCASSLAMNTEAFFGQGTRLTVV.

Only a few counts were recorded for this clone. This chain connects TRBV7-8 to TRBJ2-1; 9 positions match TRBD2. CDR3 length: 15 residues. Germline trimming cut 5 bases from V and 2 bases from J; bases unmatched to any gene: 4. Germline V gene lookup returns CDR1 SGHVS and CDR2 FQNEAQ. The CDR3 here is CASSPSGRTYNEQFF. In DNA, the CDR3 is TGTGCCAGCAGCCCCAGCGGGAGGACCTACAATGAGCAGTTCTTC.

The chain uses TRBV6-1 and TRBJ2-3; TRBD2 agrees at 9 bases. V gave up 5 bases and J gave up 6 bases; unmatched junction bases: 9. Germline V gene lookup returns CDR1 MNHNS and CDR2 SASEGT. CDR3 size: 15 residues. Here the CDR3 DNA reads TGTGCCAGCAGTCTTCTAGCGGGGCGGGGGGATACGCAGTATTTT. Encoded protein: CASSLLAGRGDTQYF.

CDR3 nucleotide sequence: TGTGCCAGTAGTATGGGAAGGGAGTGGTACGAGCAGTACTTC. Encoded protein: CASSMGREWYEQYF. The V and J genes are TRBV19 and TRBJ2-7; a possible D gene is TRBD2 (5 bases). Trimming stripped 3 bases from V and 4 bases from J, with 13 bases between. This CDR3 is built from 14 residues. Germline values: CDR1 LNHDA, CDR2 SQIVND (reference sequence).

The chain joins TRBV4-1 to TRBJ2-1; possibly TRBD2 for D (6 bases). Germline V lookup: CDR1 MGHRA, CDR2 YSYEKL. The CDR3 is 16 amino acids. V shed 3 bases and J shed 0 bases, with 12 bases lying between them. The CDR3 here is CASSQGTGGSYNEQFF. CDR3 sequence (DNA): TGCGCCAGCAGCCAGGGGACCGGGGGCTCCTACAATGAGCAGTTCTTC.

CDR3 bases: TGTGCCAGCAGTTATGGACAGGGGGCCTACAATGAGCAGTTCTTC. Translating it yields CASSYGQGAYNEQFF. V and J are TRBV6-5 and TRBJ2-1; 10 bases are shared with TRBD1. CDR3 length: 15 residues. With V trimmed by 3 bases and J by 2 bases, 1 base remained unmatched. Germline-derived CDR1 and CDR2 are MNHEY and SVGAGI.

This clone was counted only a few times. This chain uses TRBV4-1 with TRBJ1-3; TRBD1 agrees at 9 bases. CDR1 is MGHRA and CDR2 is YSYEKL in the germline V gene. Trimming took 2 bases from V and 2 from J; bases not matched to a gene: 4. The CDR3 totals 16 residues. CDR3 sequence (DNA): TGCGCCAGCAGCCAATATAGACAGGGGGCTGGAAACACCATATATTTT. It codes for CASSQYRQGAGNTIYF.

Only a few counts were recorded for this clone. V is TRBV29-1 and J is TRBJ2-7; the D gene is possibly TRBD1 (5 bases). The CDR3 has 12 amino acids. The germline V gene encodes CDR1 SQVTM and CDR2 ANQGSEA. Trimming removed 4 bases from V and 2 bases from J, with 9 bases in between. DNA for the CDR3: TGCAGCGTTGTTGACAGTCCCTACGAGCAGTACTTC. It encodes CSVVDSPYEQYF.

The chain joins TRBV5-1 to TRBJ2-5; either TRBD1 or TRBD2 may supply D (5 bases each). This CDR3 has 17 residues. Germline CDR1 SGHRS, CDR2 YFSETQ. The V end lost 0 bases, the J end lost 2 bases, and 17 bases lay between the germline ends. The CDR3 bases are TGCGCCAGCAGCTTGGCTCTTACCGGGACGGATCAAGAGACCCAGTACTTC. It specifies CASSLALTGTDQETQYF.